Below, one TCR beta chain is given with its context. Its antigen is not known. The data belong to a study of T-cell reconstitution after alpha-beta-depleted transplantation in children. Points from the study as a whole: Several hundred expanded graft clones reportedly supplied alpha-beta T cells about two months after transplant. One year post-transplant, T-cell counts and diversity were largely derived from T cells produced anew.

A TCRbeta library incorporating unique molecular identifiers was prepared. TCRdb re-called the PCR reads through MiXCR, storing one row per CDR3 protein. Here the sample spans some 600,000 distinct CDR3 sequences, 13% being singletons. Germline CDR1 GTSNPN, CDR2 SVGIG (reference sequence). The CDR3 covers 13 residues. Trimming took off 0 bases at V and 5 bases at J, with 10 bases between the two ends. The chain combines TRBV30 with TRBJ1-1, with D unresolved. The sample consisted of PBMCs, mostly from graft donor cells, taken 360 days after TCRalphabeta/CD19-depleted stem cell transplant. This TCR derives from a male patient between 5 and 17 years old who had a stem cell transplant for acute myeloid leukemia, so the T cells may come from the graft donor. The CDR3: CAWSVRGGTEAFF. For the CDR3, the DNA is TGTGCCTGGAGTGTACGAGGAGGAACTGAAGCTTTCTTT.